The source of this T cell receptor (beta chain) is a study of blood T cell repertoires in COVID-19. Study-wide background: Both acute and convalescent COVID-19 samples were obtained from the United States, Italy and Spain. T cells, B-cell-depleted T cells, or PBMCs provided the cDNA or gDNA that served as material.

Methods used by the authors: Amplified reference gene primers provided the basis for estimating nucleated cell counts. Here immunoSEQ multiplex PCR was the method, and the copy in TCRdb shows in-frame clones only, minus some. V and J calls and clone size are those listed in that table; D and trimming were worked out from the DNA. The sample lists 250,000 to 300,000 clones, roughly 90% occurring once. Germline CDR1 reads SGDLS; CDR2 reads YYNGEE. Trimming took 0 bases from V and 3 from J, leaving 9 bases between them. The CDR3 totals 14 residues. Only a few counts were recorded for this clone. This sequence joins TRBV9 and TRBJ1-2; perhaps TRBD1 as D (5 bases). The sequence derives from a woman in her twenties or thirties with COVID-19, enrolled during active disease. Material: peripheral blood. As DNA, the CDR3 is TGTGCCAGCAGCGTAGATGCAGGGCACTATGGCTACACCTTC. Protein: CASSVDAGHYGYTF.